The clone carrying this T cell receptor beta chain was detected a few times. Antigen: not known. Only in-frame clones appear in the TCRdb table, and some are missing; sequencing was by immunoSEQ multiplex PCR. The sample lists some 80,000 clones, about 80% occurring once. Trimming removed 4 bases at V and 0 bases at J, with 10 bases between. Germline V CDR1 and CDR2: LNHDA, SQIVND (reference sequence). The CDR3 runs to 14 residues. The data are from a study of radiotherapy plus CTLA-4 blockade in lung cancer. Whole-study findings and limits: TCR clones of tumor origin grew in blood after radiotherapy plus ipilimumab.

The TCR originated in a human donor with non-small cell lung cancer who had stable disease on radiotherapy plus ipilimumab. The gene calls are TRBV19 and TRBJ2-7; D remains unclear. Specimen: peripheral blood, collected from a patient treated with radiotherapy plus ipilimumab. CDR3 DNA sequence: TGTGCCAGTAGTAACTCCGGGTCCTCCTACGAGCAGTACTTC. Protein sequence: CASSNSGSSYEQYF.